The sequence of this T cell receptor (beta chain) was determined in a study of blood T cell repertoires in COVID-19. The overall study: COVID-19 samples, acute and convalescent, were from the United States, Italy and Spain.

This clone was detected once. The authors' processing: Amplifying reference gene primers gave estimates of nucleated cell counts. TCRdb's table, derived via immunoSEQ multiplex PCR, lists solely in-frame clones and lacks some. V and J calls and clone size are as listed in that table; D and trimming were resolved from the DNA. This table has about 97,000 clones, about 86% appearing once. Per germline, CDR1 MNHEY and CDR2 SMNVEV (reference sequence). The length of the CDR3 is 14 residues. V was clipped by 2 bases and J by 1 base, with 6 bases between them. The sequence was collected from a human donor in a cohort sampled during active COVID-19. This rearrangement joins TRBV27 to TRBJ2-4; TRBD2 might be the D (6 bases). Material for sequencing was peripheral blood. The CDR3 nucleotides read TGTGCCAGCAGTTTAGGGGGGGCCAAAAACATTCAGTACTTC. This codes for CASSLGGAKNIQYF.